The text below deals with one TCR beta chain. Its antigen remains unidentified. This table comes from immunoSEQ multiplex PCR, and its TCRdb copy is limited to in-frame clones, with some not included. The sample consists of 100,000 to 150,000 clones, about nine tenths of them appearing once. Trimming took off 0 bases at V and 7 bases at J, with 17 bases between the two ends. Germline V gene data show CDR1 as SGHRS and CDR2 as YFSETQ. This CDR3 contains 16 residues. The source of the sample is a study of T cell responses to AZD1222 COVID-19 vaccine. Study observations and caveats: The donor cohort was predominantly white British with a female majority, and clonal diversity may have been underestimated. Only a handful of AZD1222 recipients, several in all, had baseline seropositivity. Reports indicate that nearly half of spike-specific TCRs are directed at unmutated variant regions.

The V and J genes are TRBV5-1 and TRBJ2-1, with D possibly matching TRBD1 (5 bases). The sample was peripheral blood, taken on day 0 of MenACWY control vaccination. This clonotype was obtained from an adult in good health. CDR3 nucleotide sequence: TGCGCCAGCAGCTTGGCCGGATCAGGGAACCCTAATGAGCAGTTCTTC. Its translation: CASSLAGSGNPNEQFF.